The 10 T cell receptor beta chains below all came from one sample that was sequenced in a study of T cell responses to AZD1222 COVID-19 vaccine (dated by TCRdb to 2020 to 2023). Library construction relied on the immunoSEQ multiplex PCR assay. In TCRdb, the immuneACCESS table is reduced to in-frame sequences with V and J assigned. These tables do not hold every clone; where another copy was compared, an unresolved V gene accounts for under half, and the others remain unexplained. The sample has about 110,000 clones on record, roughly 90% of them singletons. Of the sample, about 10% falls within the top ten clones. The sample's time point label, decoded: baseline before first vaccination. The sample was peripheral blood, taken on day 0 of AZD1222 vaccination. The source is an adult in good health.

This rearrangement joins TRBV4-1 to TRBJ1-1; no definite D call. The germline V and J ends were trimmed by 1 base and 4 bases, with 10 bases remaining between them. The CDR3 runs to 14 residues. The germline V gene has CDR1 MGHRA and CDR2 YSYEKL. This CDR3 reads CASSQVWAGTEAFF. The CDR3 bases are TGCGCCAGCAGCCAAGTATGGGCGGGCACTGAAGCTTTCTTT.

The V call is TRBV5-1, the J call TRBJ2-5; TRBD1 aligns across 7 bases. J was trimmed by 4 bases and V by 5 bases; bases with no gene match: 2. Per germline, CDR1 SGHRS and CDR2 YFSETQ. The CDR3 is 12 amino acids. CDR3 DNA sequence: TGCGCCAGCAGGAACAGGGGAGAGACCCAGTACTTC. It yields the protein CASRNRGETQYF.

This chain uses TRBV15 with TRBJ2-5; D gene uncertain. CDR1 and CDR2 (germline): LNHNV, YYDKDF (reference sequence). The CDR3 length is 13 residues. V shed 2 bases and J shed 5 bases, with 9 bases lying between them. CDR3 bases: TGTGCCACCAGCAGATCCTTGAGGGAGACCCAGTACTTC. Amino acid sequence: CATSRSLRETQYF.

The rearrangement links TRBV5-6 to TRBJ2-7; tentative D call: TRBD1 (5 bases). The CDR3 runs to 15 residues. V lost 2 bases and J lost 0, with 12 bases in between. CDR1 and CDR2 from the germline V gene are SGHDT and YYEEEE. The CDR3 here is CASSFGQMSSYEQYF. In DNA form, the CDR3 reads TGTGCCAGCAGCTTCGGACAAATGAGCTCCTACGAGCAGTACTTC.

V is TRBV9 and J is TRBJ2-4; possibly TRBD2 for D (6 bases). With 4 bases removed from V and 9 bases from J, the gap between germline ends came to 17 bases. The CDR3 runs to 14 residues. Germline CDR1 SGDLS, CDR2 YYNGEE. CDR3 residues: CASSHIAEGSIQYF. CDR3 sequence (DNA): TGTGCCAGCAGCCACATAGCGGAGGGGAGCATTCAGTACTTC.

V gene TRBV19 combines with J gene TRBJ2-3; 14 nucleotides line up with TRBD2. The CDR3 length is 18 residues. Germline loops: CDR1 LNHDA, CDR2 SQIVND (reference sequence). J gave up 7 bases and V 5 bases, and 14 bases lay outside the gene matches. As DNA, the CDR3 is TGTGCCAGTAGTCCGCTCCTAGGACTAGCGGGGGGTGGGTATACGCAGTATTTT. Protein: CASSPLLGLAGGGYTQYF.

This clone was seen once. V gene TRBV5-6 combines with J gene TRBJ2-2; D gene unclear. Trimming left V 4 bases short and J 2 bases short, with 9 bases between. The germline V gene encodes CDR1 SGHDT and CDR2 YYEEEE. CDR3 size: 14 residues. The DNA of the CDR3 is TGTGCCAGCAGCCCACGTCACAACACCGGGGAGCTGTTTTTT. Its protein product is CASSPRHNTGELFF.

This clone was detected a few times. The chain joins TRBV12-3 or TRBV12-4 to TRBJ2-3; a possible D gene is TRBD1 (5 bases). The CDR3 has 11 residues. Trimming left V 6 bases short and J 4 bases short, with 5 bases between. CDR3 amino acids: CASRTADTQYF. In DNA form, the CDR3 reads TGTGCCAGCAGGACAGCAGATACGCAGTATTTT.

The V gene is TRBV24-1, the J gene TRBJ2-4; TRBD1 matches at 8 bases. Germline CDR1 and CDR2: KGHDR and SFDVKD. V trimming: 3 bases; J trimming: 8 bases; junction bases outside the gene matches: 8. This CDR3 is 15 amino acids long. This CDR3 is CATSDGWTGKDIQYF. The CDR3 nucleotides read TGTGCCACCAGTGATGGTTGGACAGGGAAGGACATTCAGTACTTC.

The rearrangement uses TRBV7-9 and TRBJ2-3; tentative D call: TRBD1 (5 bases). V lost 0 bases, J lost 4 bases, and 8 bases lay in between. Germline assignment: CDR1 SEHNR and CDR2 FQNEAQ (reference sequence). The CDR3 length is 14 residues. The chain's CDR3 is CASSLAQAADTQYF. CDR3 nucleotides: TGTGCCAGCAGCTTAGCACAGGCGGCAGATACGCAGTATTTT.